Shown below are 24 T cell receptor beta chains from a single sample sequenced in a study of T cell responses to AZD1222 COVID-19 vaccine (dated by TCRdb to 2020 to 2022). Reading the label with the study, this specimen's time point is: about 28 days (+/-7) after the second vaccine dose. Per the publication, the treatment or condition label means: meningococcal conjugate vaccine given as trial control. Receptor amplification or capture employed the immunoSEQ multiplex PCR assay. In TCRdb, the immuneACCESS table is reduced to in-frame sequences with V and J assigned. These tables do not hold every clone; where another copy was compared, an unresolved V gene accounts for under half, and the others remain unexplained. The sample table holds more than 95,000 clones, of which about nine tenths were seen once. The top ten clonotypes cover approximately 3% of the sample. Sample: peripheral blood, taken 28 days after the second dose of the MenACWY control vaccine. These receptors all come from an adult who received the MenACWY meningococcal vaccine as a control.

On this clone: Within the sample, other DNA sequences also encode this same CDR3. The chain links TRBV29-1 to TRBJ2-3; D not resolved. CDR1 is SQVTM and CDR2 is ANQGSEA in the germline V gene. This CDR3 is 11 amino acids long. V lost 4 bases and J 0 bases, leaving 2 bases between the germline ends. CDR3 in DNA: TGCAGCGTTGTGAGCACAGATACGCAGTATTTT. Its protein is CSVVSTDTQYF.

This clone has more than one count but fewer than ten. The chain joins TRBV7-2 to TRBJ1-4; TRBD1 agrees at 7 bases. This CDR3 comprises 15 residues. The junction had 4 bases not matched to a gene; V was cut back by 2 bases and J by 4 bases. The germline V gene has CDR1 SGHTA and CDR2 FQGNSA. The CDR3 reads CASSLRGQHNEKLFF. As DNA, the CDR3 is TGTGCCAGCAGCTTAAGGGGACAGCATAATGAAAAACTGTTTTTT.

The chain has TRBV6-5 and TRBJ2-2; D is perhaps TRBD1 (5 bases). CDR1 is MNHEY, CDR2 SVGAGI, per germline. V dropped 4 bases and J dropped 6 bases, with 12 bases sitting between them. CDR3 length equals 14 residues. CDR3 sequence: CASSSPLGAGELFF. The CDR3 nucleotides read TGTGCCAGCAGTTCCCCCCTAGGGGCCGGGGAGCTGTTTTTT.

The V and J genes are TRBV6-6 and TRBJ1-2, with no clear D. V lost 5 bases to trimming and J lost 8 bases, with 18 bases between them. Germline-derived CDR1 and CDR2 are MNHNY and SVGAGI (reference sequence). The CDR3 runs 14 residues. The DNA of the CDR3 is TGTGCCAGCAGTACCCGCGTCGGGGTAGGCGGCTACACCTTC. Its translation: CASSTRVGVGGYTF.

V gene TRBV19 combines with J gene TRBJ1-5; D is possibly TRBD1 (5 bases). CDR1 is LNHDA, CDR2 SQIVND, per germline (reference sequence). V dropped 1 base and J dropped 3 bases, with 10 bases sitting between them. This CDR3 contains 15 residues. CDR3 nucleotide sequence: TGTGCCAGTAGTATAGTCGGGGGTCCCAATCAGCCCCAGCATTTT. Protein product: CASSIVGGPNQPQHF.

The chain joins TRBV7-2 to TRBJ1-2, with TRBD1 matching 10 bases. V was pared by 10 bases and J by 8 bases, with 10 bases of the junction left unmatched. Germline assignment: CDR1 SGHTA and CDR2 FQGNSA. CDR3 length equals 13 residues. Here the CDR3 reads CATKTGGAEGYTF. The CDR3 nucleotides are TGTGCCACCAAGACAGGGGGCGCGGAAGGCTACACCTTC.

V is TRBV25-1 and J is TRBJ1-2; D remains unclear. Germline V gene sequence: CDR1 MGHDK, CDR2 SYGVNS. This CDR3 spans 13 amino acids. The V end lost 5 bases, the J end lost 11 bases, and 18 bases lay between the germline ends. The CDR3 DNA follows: TGTGCCAGCAGTCCCGCCGGGCCCCCCGGATACACCTTC. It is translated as CASSPAGPPGYTF.

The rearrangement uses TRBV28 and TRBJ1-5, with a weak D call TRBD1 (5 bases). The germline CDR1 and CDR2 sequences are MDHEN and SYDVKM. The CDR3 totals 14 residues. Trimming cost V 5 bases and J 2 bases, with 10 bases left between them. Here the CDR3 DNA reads TGTGCCAGCAGTCATCGCAGGGGCAATCAGCCCCAGCATTTT. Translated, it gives CASSHRRGNQPQHF.

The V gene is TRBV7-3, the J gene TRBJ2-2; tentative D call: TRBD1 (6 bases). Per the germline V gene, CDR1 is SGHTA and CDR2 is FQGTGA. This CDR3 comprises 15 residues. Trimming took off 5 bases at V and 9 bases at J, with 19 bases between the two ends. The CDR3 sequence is CASSTDGTQNRELFF. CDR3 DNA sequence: TGTGCCAGCAGCACAGACGGGACACAGAACCGGGAGCTGTTTTTT.

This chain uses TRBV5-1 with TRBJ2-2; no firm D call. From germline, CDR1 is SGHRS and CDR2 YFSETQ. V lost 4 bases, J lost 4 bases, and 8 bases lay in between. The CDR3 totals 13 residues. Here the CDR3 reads CASSPQLTGELFF. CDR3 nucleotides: TGCGCCAGCAGCCCACAGCTCACCGGGGAGCTGTTTTTT. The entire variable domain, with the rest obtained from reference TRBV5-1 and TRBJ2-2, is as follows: KAGVTQTPRYLIKTRGQQVTLSCSPISGHRSVSWYQQTPGQGLQFLFEYFSETQRNKGNFPGRFSGRQFSNSRSEMNVSTLELGDSALYLCASSPQLTGELFFGEGSRLTVL.

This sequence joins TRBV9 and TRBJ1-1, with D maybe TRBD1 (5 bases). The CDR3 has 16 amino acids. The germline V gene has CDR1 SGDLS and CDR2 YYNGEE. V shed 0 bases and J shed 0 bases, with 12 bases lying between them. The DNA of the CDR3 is TGTGCCAGCAGCGTAGGGGGGTTCGAGATGAACACTGAAGCTTTCTTT. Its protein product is CASSVGGFEMNTEAFF.

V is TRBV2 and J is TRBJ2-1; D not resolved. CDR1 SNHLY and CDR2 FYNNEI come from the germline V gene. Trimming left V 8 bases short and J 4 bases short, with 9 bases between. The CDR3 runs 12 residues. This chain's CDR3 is CASLGYYNEQFF. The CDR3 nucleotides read TGTGCCAGCTTGGGATATTACAATGAGCAGTTCTTC.

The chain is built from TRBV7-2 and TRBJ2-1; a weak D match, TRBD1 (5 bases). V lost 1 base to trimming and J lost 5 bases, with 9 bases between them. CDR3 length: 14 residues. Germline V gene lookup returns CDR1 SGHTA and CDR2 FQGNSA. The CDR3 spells CASSLGTGNNEQFF. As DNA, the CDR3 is TGTGCCAGCAGCTTAGGTACAGGTAACAATGAGCAGTTCTTC.

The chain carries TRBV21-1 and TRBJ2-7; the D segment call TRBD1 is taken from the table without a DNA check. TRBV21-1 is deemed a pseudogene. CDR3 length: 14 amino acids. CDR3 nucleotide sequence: TGTGCCAGCAGCAAAACCACCCTAGGGGACGAGCAGTACTTC. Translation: CASSKTTLGDEQYF.

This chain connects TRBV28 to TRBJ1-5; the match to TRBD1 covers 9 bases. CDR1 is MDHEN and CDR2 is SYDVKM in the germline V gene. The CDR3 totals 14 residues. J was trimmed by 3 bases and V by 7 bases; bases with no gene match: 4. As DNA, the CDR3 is TGTGCCAGCATGGACAGGGGAAACAATCAGCCCCAGCATTTT. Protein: CASMDRGNNQPQHF.

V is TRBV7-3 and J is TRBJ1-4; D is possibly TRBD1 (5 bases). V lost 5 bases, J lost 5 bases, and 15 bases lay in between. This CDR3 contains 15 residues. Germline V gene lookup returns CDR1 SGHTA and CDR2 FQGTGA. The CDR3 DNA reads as TGTGCCAGCAGCGACTACAGGTCCGAGAATGAAAAACTGTTTTTT. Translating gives CASSDYRSENEKLFF.

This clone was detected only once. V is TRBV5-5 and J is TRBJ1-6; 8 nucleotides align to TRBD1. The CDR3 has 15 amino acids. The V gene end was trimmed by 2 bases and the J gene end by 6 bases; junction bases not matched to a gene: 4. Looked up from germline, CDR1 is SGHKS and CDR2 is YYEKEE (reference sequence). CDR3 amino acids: CASSFGQGSNSPLHF. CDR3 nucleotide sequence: TGTGCCAGCAGCTTCGGACAGGGAAGTAATTCACCCCTCCACTTT.

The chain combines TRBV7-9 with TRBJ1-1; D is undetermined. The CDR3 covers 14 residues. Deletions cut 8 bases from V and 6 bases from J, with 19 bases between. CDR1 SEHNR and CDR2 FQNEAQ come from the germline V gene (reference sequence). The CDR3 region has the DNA TGTGCCAGCTTCCAACGACGCTCGGGCGCTGAAGCTTTCTTT. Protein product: CASFQRRSGAEAFF.

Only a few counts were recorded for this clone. The CDR3 region has the DNA TGTGCCATCAGCCCGGACAGGGTGGATACGCAGTATTTT. The encoded protein is CAISPDRVDTQYF. V gene TRBV10-3 combines with J gene TRBJ2-3, with 8 nucleotides matching TRBD1. The CDR3 loop spans 13 amino acids. V lost 6 bases and J lost 6; bases outside the gene matches: 5. Per the germline V gene, CDR1 is ENHRY and CDR2 is SYGVKD.

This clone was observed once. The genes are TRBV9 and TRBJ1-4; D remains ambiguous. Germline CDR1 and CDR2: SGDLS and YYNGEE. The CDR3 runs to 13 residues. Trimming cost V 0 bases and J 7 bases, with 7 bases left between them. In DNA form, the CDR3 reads TGTGCCAGCAGCGTAGCCGACACTGAAAAACTGTTTTTT. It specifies CASSVADTEKLFF.

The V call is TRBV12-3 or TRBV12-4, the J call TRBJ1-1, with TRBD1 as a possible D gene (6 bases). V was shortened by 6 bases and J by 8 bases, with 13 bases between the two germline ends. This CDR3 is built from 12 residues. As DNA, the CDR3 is TGTGCCAGCAGACTGGACAGTCTCGAAGCTTTCTTT. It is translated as CASRLDSLEAFF.

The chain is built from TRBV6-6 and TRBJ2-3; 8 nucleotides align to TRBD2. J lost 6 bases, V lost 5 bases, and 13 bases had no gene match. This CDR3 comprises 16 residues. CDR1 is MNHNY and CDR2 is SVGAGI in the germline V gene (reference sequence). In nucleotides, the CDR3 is TGTGCCAGCAGTGTTAAACCCTCGGGGGGGGCGGATACGCAGTATTTT. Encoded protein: CASSVKPSGGADTQYF.

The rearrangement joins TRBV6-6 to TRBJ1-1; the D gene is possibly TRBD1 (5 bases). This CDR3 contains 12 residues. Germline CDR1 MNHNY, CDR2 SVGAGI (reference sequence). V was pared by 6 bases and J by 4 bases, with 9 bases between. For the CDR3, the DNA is TGTGCCAGCAGACCCGACAGCACTGAAGCTTTCTTT. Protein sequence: CASRPDSTEAFF.

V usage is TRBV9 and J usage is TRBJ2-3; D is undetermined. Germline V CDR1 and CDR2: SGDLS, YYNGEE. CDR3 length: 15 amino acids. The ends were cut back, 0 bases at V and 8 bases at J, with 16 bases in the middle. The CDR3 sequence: CASSVEARAPSTQYF. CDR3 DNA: TGTGCCAGCAGCGTAGAGGCCCGAGCCCCGAGTACGCAGTATTTT.